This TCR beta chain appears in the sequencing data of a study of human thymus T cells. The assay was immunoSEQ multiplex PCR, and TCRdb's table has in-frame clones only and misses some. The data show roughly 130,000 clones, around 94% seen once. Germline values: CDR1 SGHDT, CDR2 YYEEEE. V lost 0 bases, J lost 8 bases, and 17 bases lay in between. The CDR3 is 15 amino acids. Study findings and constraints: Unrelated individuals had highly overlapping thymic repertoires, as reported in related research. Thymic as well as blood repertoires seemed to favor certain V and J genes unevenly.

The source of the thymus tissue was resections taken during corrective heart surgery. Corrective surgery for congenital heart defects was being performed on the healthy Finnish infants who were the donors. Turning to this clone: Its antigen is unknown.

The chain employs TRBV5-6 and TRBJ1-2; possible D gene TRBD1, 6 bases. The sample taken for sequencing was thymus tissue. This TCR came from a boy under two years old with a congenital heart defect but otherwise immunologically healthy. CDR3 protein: CASSLDKRDKRGYTF. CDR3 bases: TGTGCCAGCAGCTTGGACAAGCGGGACAAGAGAGGCTACACCTTC.